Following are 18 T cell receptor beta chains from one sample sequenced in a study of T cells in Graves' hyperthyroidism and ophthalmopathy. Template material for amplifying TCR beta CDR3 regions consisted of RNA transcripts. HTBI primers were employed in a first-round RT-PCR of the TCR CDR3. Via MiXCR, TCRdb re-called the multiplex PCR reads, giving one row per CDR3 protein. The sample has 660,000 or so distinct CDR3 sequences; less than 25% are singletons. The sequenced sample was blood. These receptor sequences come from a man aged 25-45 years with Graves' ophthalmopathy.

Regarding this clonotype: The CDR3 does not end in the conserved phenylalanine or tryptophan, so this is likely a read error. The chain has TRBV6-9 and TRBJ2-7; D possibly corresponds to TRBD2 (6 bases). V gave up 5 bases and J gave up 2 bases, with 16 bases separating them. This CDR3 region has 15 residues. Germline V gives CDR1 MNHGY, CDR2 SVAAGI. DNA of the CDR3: TGTGCCAGCAGTCTTACAAGAGCGGGCACCTACGAGCAGTACTGC. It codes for CASSLTRAGTYEQYC.

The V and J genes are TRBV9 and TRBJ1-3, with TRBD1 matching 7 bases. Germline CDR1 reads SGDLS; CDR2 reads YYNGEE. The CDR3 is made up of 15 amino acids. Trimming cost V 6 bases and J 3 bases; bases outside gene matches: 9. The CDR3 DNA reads TGTGCCAGCAACCCAGAGGGGGCGCTTGGAAACACCATATATTTT. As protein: CASNPEGALGNTIYF.

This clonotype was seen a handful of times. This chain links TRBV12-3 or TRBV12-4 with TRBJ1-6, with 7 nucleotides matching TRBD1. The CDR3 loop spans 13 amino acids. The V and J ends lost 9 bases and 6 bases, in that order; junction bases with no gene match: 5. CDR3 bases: TGTGCCAGTAAAGGGACAGCTAATTCACCCCTCCACTTT. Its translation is CASKGTANSPLHF.

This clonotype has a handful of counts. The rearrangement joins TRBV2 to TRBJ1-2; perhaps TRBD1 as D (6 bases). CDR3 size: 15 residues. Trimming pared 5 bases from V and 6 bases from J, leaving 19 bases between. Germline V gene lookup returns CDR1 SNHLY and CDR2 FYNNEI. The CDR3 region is CASSLPLTGGNGYTF. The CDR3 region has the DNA TGTGCCAGCAGTCTCCCGTTGACAGGAGGAAATGGCTACACCTTC.

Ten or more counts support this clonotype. CDR3 protein: CASSMAGINYGYTF. CDR3 coding DNA: TGTGCCAGCAGTATGGCCGGGATAAACTATGGCTACACCTTC. This chain joins TRBV28 and TRBJ1-2; D remains unclear. Deletions cut 5 bases from V and 2 bases from J, with 12 bases between. Germline assignment: CDR1 MDHEN and CDR2 SYDVKM. The CDR3 extends over 14 amino acids.

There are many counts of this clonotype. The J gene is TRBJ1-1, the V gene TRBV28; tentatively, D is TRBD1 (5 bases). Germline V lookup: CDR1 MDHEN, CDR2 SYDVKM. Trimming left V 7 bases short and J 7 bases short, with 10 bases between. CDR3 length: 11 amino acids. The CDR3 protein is CASTRQREAFF. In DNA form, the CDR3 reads TGTGCCAGCACAAGACAGCGTGAAGCTTTCTTT.

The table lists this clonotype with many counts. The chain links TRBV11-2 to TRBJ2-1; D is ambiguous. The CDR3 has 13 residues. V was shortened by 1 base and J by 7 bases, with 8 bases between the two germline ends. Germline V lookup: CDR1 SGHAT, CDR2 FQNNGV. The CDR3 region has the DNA TGTGCCAGCAGCTTAGCCCAAGGTAATGAGCAGTTCTTC. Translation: CASSLAQGNEQFF. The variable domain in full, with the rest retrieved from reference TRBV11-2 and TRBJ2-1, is EAGVAQSPRYKIIEKRQSVAFWCNPISGHATLYWYQQILGQGPKLLIQFQNNGVVDDSQLPKDRFSAERLKGVDSTLKIQPAKLEDSAVYLCASSLAQGNEQFFGPGTRLTVL.

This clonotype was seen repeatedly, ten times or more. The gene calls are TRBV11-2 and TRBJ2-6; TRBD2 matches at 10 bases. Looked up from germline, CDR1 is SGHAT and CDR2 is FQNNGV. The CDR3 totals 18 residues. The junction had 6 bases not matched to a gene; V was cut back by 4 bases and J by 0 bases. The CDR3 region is CASSSRSGRASGANVLTF. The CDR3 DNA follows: TGTGCCAGCAGCTCTAGGAGCGGGAGGGCCTCTGGGGCCAACGTCCTGACTTTC.

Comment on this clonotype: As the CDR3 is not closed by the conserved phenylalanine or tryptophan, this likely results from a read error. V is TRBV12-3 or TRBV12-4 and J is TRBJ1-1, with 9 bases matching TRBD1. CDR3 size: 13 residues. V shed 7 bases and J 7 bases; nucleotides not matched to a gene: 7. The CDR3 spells CASTQGQGSEAFS. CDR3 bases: TGTGCCAGCACCCAGGGACAGGGAAGTGAAGCTTTCTCT.

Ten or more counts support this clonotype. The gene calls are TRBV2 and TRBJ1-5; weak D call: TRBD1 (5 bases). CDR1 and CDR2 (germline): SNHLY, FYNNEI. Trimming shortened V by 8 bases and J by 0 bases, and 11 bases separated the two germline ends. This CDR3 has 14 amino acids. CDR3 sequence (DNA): TGTGCCAGCGGGGGAAGGGGTAGCAATCAGCCCCAGCATTTT. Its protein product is CASGGRGSNQPQHF.

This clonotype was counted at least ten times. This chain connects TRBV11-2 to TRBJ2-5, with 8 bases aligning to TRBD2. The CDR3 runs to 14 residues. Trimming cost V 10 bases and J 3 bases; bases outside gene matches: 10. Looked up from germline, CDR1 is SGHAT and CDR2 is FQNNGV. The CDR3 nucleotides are TGTGCCACCTCGAGGAGCGGGAGTAAAGAGACCCAGTACTTC. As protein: CATSRSGSKETQYF.

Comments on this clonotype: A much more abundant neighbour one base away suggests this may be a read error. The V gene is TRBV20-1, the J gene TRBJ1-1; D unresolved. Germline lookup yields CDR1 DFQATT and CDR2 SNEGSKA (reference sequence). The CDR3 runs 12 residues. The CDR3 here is CSASWGETESFF. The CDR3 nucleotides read TGCAGTGCTAGTTGGGGAGAAACTGAATCTTTCTTT.

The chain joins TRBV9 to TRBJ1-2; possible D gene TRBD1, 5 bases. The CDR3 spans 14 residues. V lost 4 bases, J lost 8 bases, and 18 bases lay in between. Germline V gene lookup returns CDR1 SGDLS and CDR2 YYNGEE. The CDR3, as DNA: TGTGCCAGCAGCTCGTGGGGGACTGGACGCGGCTACACCTTC. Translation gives CASSSWGTGRGYTF.

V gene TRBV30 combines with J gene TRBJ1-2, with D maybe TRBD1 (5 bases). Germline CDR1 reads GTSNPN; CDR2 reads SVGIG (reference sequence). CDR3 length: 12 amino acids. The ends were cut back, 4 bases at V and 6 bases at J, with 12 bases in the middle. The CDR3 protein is CAWTMTADGYTF. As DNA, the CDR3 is TGTGCCTGGACCATGACAGCAGATGGCTACACCTTC.

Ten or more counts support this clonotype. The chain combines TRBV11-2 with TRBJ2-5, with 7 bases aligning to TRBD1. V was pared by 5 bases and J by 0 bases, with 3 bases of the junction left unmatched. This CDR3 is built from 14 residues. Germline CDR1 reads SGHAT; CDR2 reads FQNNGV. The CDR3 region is CASSPDRYQETQYF. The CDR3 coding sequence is TGTGCCAGCAGCCCGGACAGGTACCAAGAGACCCAGTACTTC.

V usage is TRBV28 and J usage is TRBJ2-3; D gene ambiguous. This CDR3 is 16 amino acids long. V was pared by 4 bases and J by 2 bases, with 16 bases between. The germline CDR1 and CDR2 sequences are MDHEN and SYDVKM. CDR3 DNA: TGTGCCAGCAGTTCCCACCCTAAAAGGGACACAGATACGCAGTATTTT. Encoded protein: CASSSHPKRDTDTQYF.

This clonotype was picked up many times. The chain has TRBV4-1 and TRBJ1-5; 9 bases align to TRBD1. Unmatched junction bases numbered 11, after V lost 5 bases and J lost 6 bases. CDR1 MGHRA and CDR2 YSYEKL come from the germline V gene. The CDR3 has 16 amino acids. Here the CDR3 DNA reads TGCGCCAGCAGCTCCGGGGGGGACAGGGAGCGTCAGCCCCAGCATTTT. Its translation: CASSSGGDRERQPQHF.

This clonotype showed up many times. CDR3 DNA: TGTGCCAGCAGTTACGACCTCGGGACAGGGTCCTACGAGCAGTACTTC. Its translation is CASSYDLGTGSYEQYF. The chain joins TRBV6-6 to TRBJ2-7, with 9 bases matching TRBD1. The J segment lost 1 base and the V segment lost 2 bases, leaving 6 bases of the junction unmatched. Germline-derived CDR1 and CDR2 are MNHNY and SVGAGI (reference sequence). The CDR3 loop spans 16 amino acids.